These T cell receptor beta chains were read from a single sample in a study of Graves' ophthalmopathy and Graves' hyperthyroidism. Via MiXCR, TCRdb re-called the multiplex PCR reads, giving one row per CDR3 protein. The sample has about 400,000 distinct CDR3 sequences; about a sixth are singletons. Sequencing used peripheral blood. These receptors were obtained from a young woman with Graves' ophthalmopathy. Each CDR3 is given with its conserved first and last residue. D genes are given only for firm matches. Size tells how often a clone was seen (once, few, many) or the class of an expanded clone, and some rows leave it out.

size	D	V	J	CDR3	DNA
many	TRBD1	TRBV20-1	TRBJ1-1	CSAGVEDRVTEAFF	TGCAGTGCTGGAGTTGAGGACAGGGTCACTGAAGCTTTCTTT
.	TRBD1	TRBV6-1	TRBJ1-2	CASSLGQGFRGYTF	TGTGCCAGCAGCTTGGGACAGGGATTCCGTGGCTACACCTTC
many	TRBD1	TRBV6-1	TRBJ1-1	CASRERQGNTEAFF	TGTGCCAGCAGGGAGAGACAGGGAAACACTGAAGCTTTCTTT
many	.	TRBV14	TRBJ2-2	CASSLSPGVAGELFF	TGTGCCAGCAGCCTCTCTCCGGGAGTAGCCGGGGAGCTGTTTTTT
many	.	TRBV7-8	TRBJ2-7	CASSLALGDEQYF	TGTGCCAGCAGCTTAGCGCTCGGGGATGAGCAGTACTTC
many	.	TRBV11-2	TRBJ1-1	CASSLSTGITEAFF	TGTGCCAGCAGCCTCTCAACGGGTATCACTGAAGCTTTCTTT
many	TRBD1	TRBV20-1	TRBJ2-5	CSARRPGGQETQYF	TGCAGTGCTAGAAGGCCAGGGGGCCAAGAGACCCAGTACTTC
many	.	TRBV12-3/TRBV12-4	TRBJ2-5	CASRQDSFQETQYF	TGTGCCAGCAGGCAGGACAGCTTCCAAGAGACCCAGTACTTC
many	.	TRBV12-3/TRBV12-4	TRBJ2-6	CASSRQLSGANVLTF	TGTGCCAGCAGCAGACAACTCTCTGGGGCCAACGTCCTGACTTTC
.	.	TRBV28	TRBJ2-7	CASTRGDSYEQYF	TGTGCCAGCACCCGAGGAGACTCCTACGAGCAGTACTTC
many	.	TRBV5-1	TRBJ2-2	CASSLRGTNTGELFF	TGCGCCAGCAGCTTGAGGGGAACTAACACCGGGGAGCTGTTTTTT
.	TRBD1	TRBV28	TRBJ1-1	CATRGQGVFMNTEAFF	TGTGCCACCCGAGGACAGGGAGTTTTCATGAACACTGAAGCTTTCTTT
many	TRBD1	TRBV28	TRBJ1-2	CASSLGQGAYGYTF	TGTGCCAGCAGTTTAGGACAGGGGGCCTATGGCTACACCTTC
many	TRBD2	TRBV6-5	TRBJ2-2	CASSYSPTSANTGELFF	TGTGCCAGCAGTTACTCGCCGACTAGCGCGAACACCGGGGAGCTGTTTTTT
many	TRBD2	TRBV9	TRBJ2-7	CASSPSGRNSYEQYF	TGTGCCAGCAGTCCTAGCGGGAGGAACTCCTACGAGCAGTACTTC
many	TRBD1	TRBV20-1	TRBJ2-7	CSAREQGAYEQYF	TGCAGTGCTAGAGAACAGGGGGCCTACGAGCAGTACTTC
many	TRBD1	TRBV20-1	TRBJ2-7	CSARDSFTYEQYF	TGCAGTGCTCGGGACAGCTTCACCTACGAGCAGTACTTC
.	.	TRBV6-5	TRBJ1-2	CASSWDRSYGYTF	TGTGCCAGCAGTTGGGACCGCAGCTATGGCTACACCTTC
.	.	TRBV6-1	TRBJ2-5	CASSQTLAQETQYF	TGTGCCAGCAGTCAAACGCTAGCTCAAGAGACCCAGTACTTC
.	.	TRBV6-1	TRBJ2-5	CASRPGTASGTQYF	TGTGCCAGCAGACCCGGGACCGCTAGTGGGACCCAGTACTTC
many	.	TRBV2	TRBJ1-3	CASSDWGNTIYF	TGTGCCAGCAGTGATTGGGGAAACACCATATATTTT
many	.	TRBV20-1	TRBJ1-6	CSAWMALSYNSPLHF	TGCAGTGCTTGGATGGCGCTATCCTATAATTCACCCCTCCACTTT
many	TRBD1	TRBV6-2/TRBV6-3	TRBJ1-1	CATIDRGHTEAFF	TGTGCCACCATAGACAGGGGGCACACTGAAGCTTTCTTT
many	.	TRBV6-1	TRBJ1-1	CASGKTRGNTEAFF	TGTGCCAGCGGTAAAACAAGGGGGAACACTGAAGCTTTCTTT
.	TRBD2	TRBV2	TRBJ2-7	CASKPTSGSMYEQYF	TGTGCCAGCAAACCGACTAGCGGGAGTATGTATGAGCAGTACTTC
many	TRBD2	TRBV12-3/TRBV12-4	TRBJ2-2	CASSLSISGRDTGELFF	TGTGCCAGCAGTTTATCTATTAGCGGGAGGGACACCGGGGAGCTGTTTTTT
many	.	TRBV6-5	TRBJ1-1	CASARSLGGSEAFF	TGTGCCAGCGCCCGGAGCCTCGGGGGGAGTGAAGCTTTCTTT
.	TRBD1	TRBV28	TRBJ1-6	CASSLPGQGATDSPLHF	TGTGCCAGCAGTTTACCGGGACAGGGGGCTACGGATTCACCCCTCCACTTT
once	.	TRBV12-3/TRBV12-4	TRBJ1-1	CASTQGNGNTEAFF	TGTGCCAGCACCCAGGGGAATGGGAACACTGAAGCTTTCTTT
many	.	TRBV4-3	TRBJ1-1	CASSPWTSNTEAFF	TGCGCCAGCAGCCCCTGGACATCGAACACTGAAGCTTTCTTT
many	TRBD2	TRBV7-2	TRBJ2-7	CASSGLAGAYEQYF	TGTGCCAGCAGCGGACTAGCGGGGGCCTACGAGCAGTACTTC
many	TRBD2	TRBV7-3	TRBJ2-2	CASSLQTSGNTGELFF	TGTGCCAGCAGCCTTCAGACTAGCGGGAACACCGGGGAGCTGTTTTTT
many	TRBD2	TRBV28	TRBJ2-5	CASSPDVSGAGETQYF	TGTGCCAGCAGTCCCGACGTGAGCGGGGCTGGAGAGACCCAGTACTTC
many	.	TRBV28	TRBJ1-5	CASSLRGAGQPQHF	TGTGCCAGCAGTTTACGGGGGGCGGGTCAGCCCCAGCATTTT
few	TRBD2	TRBV18	TRBJ2-7	CASSPTIAGVVYEQYF	TGTGCCAGCTCACCCACTATAGCGGGTGTAGTCTACGAGCAGTACTTC
many	.	TRBV30	TRBJ1-5	CAWSEALNQPQHF	TGTGCCTGGAGTGAGGCCCTAAATCAGCCCCAGCATTTT
many	TRBD1	TRBV7-2	TRBJ2-2	CASSFFRDRGRTGELFF	TGTGCCAGCAGCTTCTTTAGGGACAGGGGGAGGACCGGGGAGCTGTTTTTT
many	.	TRBV3-1	TRBJ1-2	CASSQGQGYGYTF	TGTGCCAGCAGTCAAGGGCAGGGCTATGGCTACACCTTC
many	.	TRBV6-5	TRBJ2-7	CASSSEAAHEQYF	TGTGCCAGCAGTTCCGAGGCAGCCCACGAGCAGTACTTC
many	.	TRBV9	TRBJ1-1	CASSVHPNTEAFF	TGTGCCAGCAGCGTACACCCGAACACTGAAGCTTTCTTT
once	.	TRBV11-2	TRBJ1-1	CASSSGLTPGTEAFF	TGTGCCAGCAGCTCCGGACTCACGCCCGGCACTGAAGCTTTCTTT
.	.	TRBV24-1	TRBJ2-3	CATGGTDTQYF	TGTGCCACCGGAGGTACAGATACGCAGTATTTT
many	.	TRBV19	TRBJ1-6	CASSTLSSYNSPLHF	TGTGCCAGTAGTACCTTAAGCTCCTATAATTCACCCCTCCACTTT
many	.	TRBV20-1	TRBJ1-5	CSARGAPGEPQHF	TGCAGTGCTAGAGGTGCCCCGGGCGAGCCCCAGCATTTT
many	TRBD1	TRBV28	TRBJ2-7	CASSTGQGVPYEQYF	TGTGCCAGCAGTACCGGACAGGGGGTTCCCTACGAGCAGTACTTC
.	TRBD2	TRBV20-1	TRBJ2-7	CSASGTRTYEQYF	TGCAGTGCTTCCGGGACTAGGACCTACGAGCAGTACTTC
many	.	TRBV6-5	TRBJ1-2	CASTGEPNYGYTF	TGTGCCAGCACGGGGGAACCTAACTATGGCTACACCTTC